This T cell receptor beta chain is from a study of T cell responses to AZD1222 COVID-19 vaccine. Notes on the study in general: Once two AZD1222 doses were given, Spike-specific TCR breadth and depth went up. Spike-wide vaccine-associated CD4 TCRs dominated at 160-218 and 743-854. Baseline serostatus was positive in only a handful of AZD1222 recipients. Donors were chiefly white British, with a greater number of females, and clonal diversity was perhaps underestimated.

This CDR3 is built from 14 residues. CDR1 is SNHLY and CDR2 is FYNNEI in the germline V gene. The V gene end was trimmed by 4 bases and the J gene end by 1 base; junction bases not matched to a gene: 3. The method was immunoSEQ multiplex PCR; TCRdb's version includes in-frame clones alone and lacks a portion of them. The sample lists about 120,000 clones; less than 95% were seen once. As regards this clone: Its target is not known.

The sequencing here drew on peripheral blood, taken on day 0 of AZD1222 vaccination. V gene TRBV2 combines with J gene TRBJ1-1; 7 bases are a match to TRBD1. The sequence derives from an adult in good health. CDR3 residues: CASSVQGGNTEAFF. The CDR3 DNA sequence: TGTGCCAGCAGTGTGCAGGGGGGGAACACTGAAGCTTTCTTT.